This paragraph reports one TCR beta chain. No antigen is known for it. Trimming took off 5 bases at V and 5 bases at J, with 14 bases between the two ends. Germline V lookup: CDR1 SGHVS, CDR2 FQNEAQ. The CDR3 covers 14 residues. Sequencing of TCR beta, carried out with a high-throughput approach, was applied to CD8+ and CD4+ T cells from the blood. These data belong to a study of CD8 T cells in Susac syndrome. Random hexamers were used to reverse transcribe roughly 0.5 to 1 ug of RNA. The method of amplification for TCR beta CDR3 was immunoSEQ multiplex PCR, covering 54 Vbeta and 13 Jbeta. TCRdb processed the immunoSEQ multiplex PCR reads anew with MiXCR; each CDR3 protein has one entry. The sample holds approximately 100,000 distinct CDR3 sequences; about nine tenths are singletons and the top ten take over 0.12%. Study conclusions and caveats: It was acknowledged in the study that the number of individuals who were included in its TCR sequencing and HLA analysis was relatively small.

The sequence derives from a human donor in good health. Material for sequencing was CD4+ T cells from PBMCs. The chain joins TRBV7-8 to TRBJ2-3, with D perhaps TRBD1 or TRBD2 (5 bases each). The DNA of the CDR3 is TGTGCCAGCAGCCCCCAGGGTCGGGGAGATACGCAGTATTTT. This codes for CASSPQGRGDTQYF.